This T cell receptor (beta chain) was identified during a study of blood T cells in healthy people across ages. The study, taken as a whole, reports: Estimated diversity across one million T cells was deemed an underestimate.

Each donor supplied roughly 9.2 milliliters of peripheral blood. Comment on this clonotype: Its antigen is undetermined.

V dropped 0 bases and J dropped 9 bases, with 13 bases sitting between them. The CDR3 contains 13 residues. The germline gives CDR1 SGDLS, CDR2 YYNGEE. A second roughly 6 to 12 cycle PCR used barcoded and J-beta primers. Every cDNA molecule carried a tag from a template-switch adaptor bearing 12 random nucleotides. TCRdb re-derived calls from the 5' RACE reads in MiXCR, one entry per CDR3 protein. Of 1.6 million or so distinct CDR3 sequences in the sample, 30% to 35% are singletons; the top ten hold about 11%. The genes are TRBV9 and TRBJ2-7; D is perhaps TRBD1 (5 bases). The source is a woman aged 25 to 39 in good health. The material sequenced was blood. The CDR3 region has the DNA TGTGCCAGCAGCGTAGCGCAGGGCCCCCGGCAGTACTTC. Its translation is CASSVAQGPRQYF.